This T cell receptor beta chain was sequenced during a study of shared clonotypes between healthy human individuals. General study findings and limits: Memory subsets generally showed smaller estimated richness than naive subsets did.

Trimming at V came to 1 base and at J to 8 bases, leaving 3 bases not matched to a gene. Germline CDR1 reads SGHTA; CDR2 reads FQGNSA. This CDR3 is built from 15 residues. As concerns this clone: Its antigen is still unknown.

The repertoire was sequenced with immunoSEQ multiplex PCR; TCRdb's copy has only in-frame clones and lacks some. The sample has 2 million to 3 million clones; around nine tenths are singletons. This TCR was sampled from a man aged 18-30 years in good health. J is TRBJ2-1 and V is TRBV7-2; 12 bases align to TRBD2. Sample: naive CD4+ T cells sorted from blood. The subset is: CD45RA+ positively selected. The chain's CDR3 is CASSLEASGRDEQFF. As DNA, the CDR3 is TGTGCCAGCAGCTTAGAGGCTAGCGGGAGGGATGAGCAGTTCTTC. Full variable domain (remainder filled in from reference TRBV7-2 and TRBJ2-1): GAGVSQSPSNKVTEKGKDVELRCDPISGHTALYWYRQSLGQGLEFLIYFQGNSAPDKSGLPSDRFSAERTGGSVSTLTIQRTQQEDSAVYLCASSLEASGRDEQFFGPGTRLTVL.